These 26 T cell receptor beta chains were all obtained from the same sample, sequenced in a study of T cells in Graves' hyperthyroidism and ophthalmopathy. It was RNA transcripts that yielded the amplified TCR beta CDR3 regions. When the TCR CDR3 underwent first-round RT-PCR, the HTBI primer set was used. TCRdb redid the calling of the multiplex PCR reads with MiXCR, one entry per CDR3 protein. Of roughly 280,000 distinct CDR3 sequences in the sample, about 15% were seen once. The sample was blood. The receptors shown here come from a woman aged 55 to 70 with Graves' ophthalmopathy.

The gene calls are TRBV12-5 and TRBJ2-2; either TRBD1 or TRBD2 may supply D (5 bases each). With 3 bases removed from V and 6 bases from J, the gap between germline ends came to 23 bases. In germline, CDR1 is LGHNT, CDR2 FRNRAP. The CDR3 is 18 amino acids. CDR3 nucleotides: TGTGCTAGTGGTTTTCAATCGGGGAGAGGACATGACGCCGGGGAGCTGTTTTTT. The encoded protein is CASGFQSGRGHDAGELFF.

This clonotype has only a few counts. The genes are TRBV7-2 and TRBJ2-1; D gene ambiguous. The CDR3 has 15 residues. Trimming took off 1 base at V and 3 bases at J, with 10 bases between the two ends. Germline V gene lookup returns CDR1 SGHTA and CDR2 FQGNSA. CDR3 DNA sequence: TGTGCCAGCAGCTTAGTACGCATAAACTACAATGAGCAGTTCTTC. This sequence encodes CASSLVRINYNEQFF.

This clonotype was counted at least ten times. The CDR3, as DNA: TGCGCCAGCAGCTTGGTCGGGACTATCTACGAGCAGTACTTC. Translation: CASSLVGTIYEQYF. The J gene is TRBJ2-7, the V gene TRBV5-1, with 7 positions matching TRBD2. The V and J ends lost 0 bases and 3 bases, in that order; junction bases with no gene match: 3. Germline V gene lookup returns CDR1 SGHRS and CDR2 YFSETQ. The CDR3 contains 14 residues.

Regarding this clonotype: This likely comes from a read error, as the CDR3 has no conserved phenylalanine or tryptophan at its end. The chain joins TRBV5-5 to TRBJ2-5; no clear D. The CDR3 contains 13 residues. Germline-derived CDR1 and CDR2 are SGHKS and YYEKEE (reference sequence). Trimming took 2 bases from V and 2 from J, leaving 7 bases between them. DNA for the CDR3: TGTGCCAGCAGCTTCGGGCGTCAAGAGACCCAGTACTCC. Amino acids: CASSFGRQETQYS.

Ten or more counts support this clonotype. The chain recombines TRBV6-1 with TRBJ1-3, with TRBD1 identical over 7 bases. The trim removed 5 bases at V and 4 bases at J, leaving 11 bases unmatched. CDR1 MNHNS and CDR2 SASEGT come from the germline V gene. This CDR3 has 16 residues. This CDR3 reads CASSRSYRQGGNTIYF. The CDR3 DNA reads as TGTGCCAGCAGTCGTTCTTACCGACAGGGAGGAAACACCATATATTTT.

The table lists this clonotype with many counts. In DNA form, the CDR3 reads TGTGCCAGCAGCCTCATGGCGGATCGATACAATGAGCAGTTCTTC. Its translation: CASSLMADRYNEQFF. V and J are TRBV3-1 and TRBJ2-1; D is unclear. This CDR3 is 15 amino acids long. V gave up 4 bases and J gave up 4 bases, with 14 bases separating them. Germline CDR1 and CDR2: LGHDT and YNNKEL (reference sequence).

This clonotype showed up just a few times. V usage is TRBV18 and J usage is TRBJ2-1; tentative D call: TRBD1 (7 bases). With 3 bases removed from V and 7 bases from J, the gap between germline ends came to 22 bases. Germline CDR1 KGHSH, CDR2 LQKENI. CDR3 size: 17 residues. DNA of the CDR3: TGTGCCAGCTCACCCACTTTAGCGGAGGGGGCTGAAAATGAGCAGTTCTTC. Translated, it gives CASSPTLAEGAENEQFF.

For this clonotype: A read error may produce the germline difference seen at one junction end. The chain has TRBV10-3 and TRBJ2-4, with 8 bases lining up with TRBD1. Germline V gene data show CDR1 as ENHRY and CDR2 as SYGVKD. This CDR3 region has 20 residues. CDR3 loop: CASSYSSGWDRNLAKNIQYF. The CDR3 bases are TGTGCCAGCAGTTACTCAAGCGGTTGGGACAGGAATCTAGCCAAAAACATTCAGTACTTC.

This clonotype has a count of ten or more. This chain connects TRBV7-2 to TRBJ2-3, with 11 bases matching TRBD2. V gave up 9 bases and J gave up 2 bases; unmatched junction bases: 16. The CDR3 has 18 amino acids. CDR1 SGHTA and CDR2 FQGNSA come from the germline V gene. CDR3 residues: CARYPRTSGSAHTDTQYF. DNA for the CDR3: TGTGCCAGATACCCAAGGACTAGCGGGTCAGCACACACAGATACGCAGTATTTT.

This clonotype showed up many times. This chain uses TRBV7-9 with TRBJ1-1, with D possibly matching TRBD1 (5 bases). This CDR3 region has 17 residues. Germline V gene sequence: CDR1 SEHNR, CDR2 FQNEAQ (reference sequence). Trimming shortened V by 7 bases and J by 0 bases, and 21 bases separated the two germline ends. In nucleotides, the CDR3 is TGTGCCAGCACCCATTATACCCTTAGGGGATTGAACACTGAAGCTTTCTTT. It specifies CASTHYTLRGLNTEAFF.

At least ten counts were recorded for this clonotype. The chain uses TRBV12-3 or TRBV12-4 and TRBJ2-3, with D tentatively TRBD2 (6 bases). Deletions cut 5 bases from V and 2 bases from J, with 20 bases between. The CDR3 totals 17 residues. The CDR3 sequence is CASSGQYGTQLTDTQYF. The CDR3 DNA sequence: TGTGCCAGCAGTGGACAATACGGGACTCAACTCACAGATACGCAGTATTTT.

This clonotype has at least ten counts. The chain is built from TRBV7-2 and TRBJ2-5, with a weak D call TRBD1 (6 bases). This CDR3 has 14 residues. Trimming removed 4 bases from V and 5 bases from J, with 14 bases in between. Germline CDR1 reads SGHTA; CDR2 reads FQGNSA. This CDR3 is CASSSGTMKETQYF. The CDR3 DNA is TGTGCCAGCAGCTCCGGGACAATGAAGGAGACCCAGTACTTC.

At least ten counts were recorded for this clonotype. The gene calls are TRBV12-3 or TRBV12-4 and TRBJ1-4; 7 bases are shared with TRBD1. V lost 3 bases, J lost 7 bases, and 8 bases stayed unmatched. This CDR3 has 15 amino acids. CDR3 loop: CASSFGSGGGEKLFF. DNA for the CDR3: TGTGCCAGCAGTTTTGGGTCAGGGGGTGGTGAAAAACTGTTTTTT.

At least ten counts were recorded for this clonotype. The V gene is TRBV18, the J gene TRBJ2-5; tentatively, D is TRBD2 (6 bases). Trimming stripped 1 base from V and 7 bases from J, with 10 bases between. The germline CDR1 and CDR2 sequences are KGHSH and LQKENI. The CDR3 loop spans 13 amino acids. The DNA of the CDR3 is TGTGCCAGCTCACCACTGGAGGGTTGGACCCAGTACTTC. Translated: CASSPLEGWTQYF.

Written as DNA, the CDR3 is TGCGCCACGTGGAAGGACAGGGTGGGAGAGACCCAGTACTTC. Protein sequence: CATWKDRVGETQYF. The chain uses TRBV4-3 and TRBJ2-5; 8 nucleotides align to TRBD1. The V and J ends lost 10 bases and 4 bases, in that order; junction bases with no gene match: 11. This CDR3 is built from 14 residues. In germline, CDR1 is LGHNA, CDR2 YSLEER.

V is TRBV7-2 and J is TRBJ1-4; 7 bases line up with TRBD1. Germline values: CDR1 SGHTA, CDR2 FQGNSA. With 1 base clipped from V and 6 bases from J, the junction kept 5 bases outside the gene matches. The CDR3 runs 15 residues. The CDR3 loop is CASSLEPGGYEKLFF. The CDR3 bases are TGTGCCAGCAGCTTAGAACCAGGGGGTTATGAAAAACTGTTTTTT. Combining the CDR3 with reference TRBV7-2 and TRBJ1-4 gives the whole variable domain GAGVSQSPSNKVTEKGKDVELRCDPISGHTALYWYRQSLGQGLEFLIYFQGNSAPDKSGLPSDRFSAERTGGSVSTLTIQRTQQEDSAVYLCASSLEPGGYEKLFFGSGTQLSVL.

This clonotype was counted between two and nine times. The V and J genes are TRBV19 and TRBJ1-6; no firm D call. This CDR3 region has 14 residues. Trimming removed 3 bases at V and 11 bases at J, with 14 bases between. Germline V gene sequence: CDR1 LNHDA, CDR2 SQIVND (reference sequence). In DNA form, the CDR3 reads TGTGCCAGTAGTATCGGACCCGGCCGGCCACCCCTCCACTTT. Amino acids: CASSIGPGRPPLHF.

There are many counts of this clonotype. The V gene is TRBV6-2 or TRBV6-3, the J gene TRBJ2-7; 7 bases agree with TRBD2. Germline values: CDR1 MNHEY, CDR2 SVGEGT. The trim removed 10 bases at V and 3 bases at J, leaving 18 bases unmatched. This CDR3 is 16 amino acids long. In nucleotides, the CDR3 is TGTGCCACCGTCAACCCCCGGGGGGTTCGTGGCTACGAGCAGTACTTC. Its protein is CATVNPRGVRGYEQYF.

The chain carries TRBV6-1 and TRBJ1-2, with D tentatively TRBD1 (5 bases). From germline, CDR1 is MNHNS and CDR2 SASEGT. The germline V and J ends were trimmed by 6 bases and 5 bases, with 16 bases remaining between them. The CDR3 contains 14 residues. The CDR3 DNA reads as TGTGCCAGCAGCAAAATAGGGGCCCTTTATGGCTACACCTTC. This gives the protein CASSKIGALYGYTF.

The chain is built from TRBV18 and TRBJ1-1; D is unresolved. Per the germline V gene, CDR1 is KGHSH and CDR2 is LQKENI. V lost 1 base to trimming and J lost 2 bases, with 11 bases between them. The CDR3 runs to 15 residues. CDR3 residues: CASSPQFGLNTEAFF. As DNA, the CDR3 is TGTGCCAGCTCACCACAATTTGGACTAAACACTGAAGCTTTCTTT.

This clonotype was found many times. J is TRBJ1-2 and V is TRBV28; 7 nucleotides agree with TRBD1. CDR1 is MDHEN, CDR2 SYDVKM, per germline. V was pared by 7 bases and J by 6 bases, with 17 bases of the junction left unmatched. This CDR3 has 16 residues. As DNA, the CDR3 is TGTGCCAGCACCCCAGCAGGGGGGCGATGGAAGAATGGCTACACCTTC. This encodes CASTPAGGRWKNGYTF.

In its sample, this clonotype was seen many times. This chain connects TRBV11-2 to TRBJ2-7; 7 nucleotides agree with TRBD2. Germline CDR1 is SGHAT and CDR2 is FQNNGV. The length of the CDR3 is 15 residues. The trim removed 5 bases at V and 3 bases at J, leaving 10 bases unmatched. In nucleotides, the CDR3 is TGTGCCAGCAGCCAACATTTGGGGGGGAACTACGAGCAGTACTTC. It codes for CASSQHLGGNYEQYF.

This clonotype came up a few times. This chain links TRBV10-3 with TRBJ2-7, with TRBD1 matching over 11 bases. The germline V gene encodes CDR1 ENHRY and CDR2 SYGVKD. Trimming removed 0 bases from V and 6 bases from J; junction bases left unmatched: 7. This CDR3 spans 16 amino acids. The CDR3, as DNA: TGTGCCATCAGTGAGTCGAACGTGGGACAGGGGGGCGAGCAGTACTTC. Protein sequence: CAISESNVGQGGEQYF.

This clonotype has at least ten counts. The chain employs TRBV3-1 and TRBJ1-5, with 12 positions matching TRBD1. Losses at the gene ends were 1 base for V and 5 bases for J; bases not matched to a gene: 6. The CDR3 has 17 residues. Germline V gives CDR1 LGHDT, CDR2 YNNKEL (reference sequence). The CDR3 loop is CASSQGPGQGADQPQHF. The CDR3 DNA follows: TGTGCCAGCAGCCAAGGCCCGGGACAGGGGGCGGATCAGCCCCAGCATTTT.

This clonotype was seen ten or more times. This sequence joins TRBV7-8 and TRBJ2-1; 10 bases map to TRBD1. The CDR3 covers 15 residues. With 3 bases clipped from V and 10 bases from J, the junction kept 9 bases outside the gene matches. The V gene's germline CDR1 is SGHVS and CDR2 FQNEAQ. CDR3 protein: CASSFGDRGLGEQFF. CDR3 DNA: TGTGCCAGCAGCTTCGGGGACAGGGGCCTCGGGGAGCAGTTCTTC.

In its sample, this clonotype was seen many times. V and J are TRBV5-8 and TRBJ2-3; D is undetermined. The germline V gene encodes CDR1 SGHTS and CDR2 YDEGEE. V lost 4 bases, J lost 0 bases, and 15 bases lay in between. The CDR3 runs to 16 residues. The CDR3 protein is CASSPGRLTSTDTQYF. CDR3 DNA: TGTGCCAGCAGCCCCGGACGGCTGACTAGCACAGATACGCAGTATTTT.